This TCR beta chain was profiled in a study of blood T cell repertoires in COVID-19. TCRdb's table, derived via immunoSEQ multiplex PCR, lists solely in-frame clones and lacks some. The profile shows approximately 300,000 clones, over 85% of them singletons. Sequencing input: peripheral blood. This TCR came from a woman aged 25 to 39 with COVID-19, enrolled during active disease.

DNA for the CDR3: TGCGCCAGCAGCTTCGGTTCTTCGAACACCGGGGAGCTGTTTTTT. Its protein product is CASSFGSSNTGELFF. V is TRBV5-1 and J is TRBJ2-2; no reliable D call. The germline V and J ends were trimmed by 2 bases and 0 bases, with 8 bases remaining between them. Germline V gene data show CDR1 as SGHRS and CDR2 as YFSETQ. This CDR3 region has 15 residues.